A selection of T cell receptor beta chains follows, all from one sample in a study of cytomegalovirus exposure and HLA in healthy donors. Data came from immunoSEQ multiplex PCR; TCRdb stores just in-frame clones and leaves some out. The sample has about 200,000 clones, under 85% seen once. The material sequenced was PBMCs. Every receptor here comes from a man aged 50 to 60 in good health and CMV-seronegative. Both conserved end residues are part of each CDR3. Fields, in order: D gene, J gene, clone size, V gene, CDR3 length, CDR3 protein, CDR3 DNA. A D gene is named only where the DNA matches it firmly. Clone size is not always given. Where it is, it says once, few, many or a class for expanded clones.

NA | TRBJ1-3 | few | TRBV2 | 11 | CASRLGNTIYF | TGTGCCAGCAGATTAGGAAACACCATATATTTT
TRBD2 | TRBJ2-2 | NA | TRBV5-1 | 15 | CASSSAGALDGELFF | TGCGCCAGCAGCTCAGCGGGAGCCCTTGACGGGGAGCTGTTTTTT
NA | TRBJ2-4 | NA | TRBV15 | 16 | CATSRDLDTSKNIQYF | TGTGCCACCAGCAGAGACCTGGACACTTCCAAAAACATTCAGTACTTC
TRBD2 | TRBJ2-1 | few | TRBV19 | 17 | CASSNPRSGGSIDEQFF | TGTGCCAGTAGTAACCCCCGGAGCGGCGGGAGTATAGATGAGCAGTTCTTC
NA | TRBJ2-2 | NA | TRBV9 | 15 | CASSVGLASAGELFF | TGTGCCAGCAGCGTCGGCCTAGCGTCGGCCGGGGAGCTGTTTTTT
NA | TRBJ2-1 | NA | TRBV7-9 | 15 | CASRWVQTSYNEQFF | TGTGCCAGCAGGTGGGTTCAGACTTCCTACAATGAGCAGTTCTTC
NA | TRBJ2-1 | NA | TRBV7-9 | 15 | CASSWPGTGYNEQFF | TGTGCCAGCAGCTGGCCCGGGACTGGATACAATGAGCAGTTCTTC
NA | TRBJ2-7 | once | TRBV6-6 | 14 | CASSRQGTGYEQYF | TGTGCCAGCAGCCGTCAGGGTACGGGCTACGAGCAGTACTTC
NA | TRBJ2-5 | few | TRBV11-3 | 16 | CASSLGVGRNQETQYF | TGTGCCAGCAGCTTAGGGGTCGGGAGAAACCAAGAGACCCAGTACTTC
NA | TRBJ1-4 | once | TRBV18 | 14 | CASSHSDFNEKLFF | TGTGCCAGCTCCCACTCGGACTTTAATGAAAAACTGTTTTTT
TRBD1 | TRBJ1-5 | NA | TRBV30 | 15 | CAWKNMGQGNQPQHF | TGTGCCTGGAAAAATATGGGACAGGGGAATCAGCCCCAGCATTTT
NA | TRBJ1-3 | few | TRBV30 | 17 | CAWSVGAGAFSGNTIYF | TGTGCCTGGAGTGTAGGGGCAGGGGCGTTTAGTGGAAACACCATATATTTT
NA | TRBJ1-1 | NA | TRBV28 | 15 | CASSFPPSENTEAFF | TGTGCCAGCAGTTTCCCACCCAGTGAGAACACTGAAGCTTTCTTT
TRBD2 | TRBJ2-3 | NA | TRBV11-2 | 15 | CASSSSGRITDTQYF | TGTGCCAGCAGTTCTAGCGGGAGAATCACAGATACGCAGTATTTT
NA | TRBJ1-2 | few | TRBV6-1 | 14 | CASSPGEGASGYTF | TGTGCCAGCAGCCCCGGGGAGGGCGCTTCCGGCTACACCTTC
TRBD2 | TRBJ2-3 | NA | TRBV28 | 17 | CASSLAGTSGFTDTQYF | TGTGCCAGCAGTTTAGCCGGGACTAGCGGATTCACAGATACGCAGTATTTT
NA | TRBJ2-5 | NA | TRBV6-5 | 13 | CASSDWVLGIQYF | TGTGCCAGCAGTGACTGGGTTCTAGGAATCCAGTACTTC
NA | TRBJ1-1 | NA | TRBV4-2 | 15 | CASSQGETSNTEAFF | TGTGCCAGCAGCCAAGGGGAGACATCCAACACTGAAGCTTTCTTT
NA | TRBJ2-2 | NA | TRBV28 | 15 | CASSPVLPSTGELFF | TGTGCCAGCAGTCCCGTACTACCCTCCACCGGGGAGCTGTTTTTT
TRBD2 | TRBJ2-7 | NA | TRBV27 | 16 | CASSPPTSAGRYEQYF | TGTGCCAGCAGTCCGCCCACTAGCGCGGGAAGGTACGAGCAGTACTTC
TRBD1 | TRBJ2-1 | NA | TRBV27 | 14 | CASTRTGAYNEQFF | TGTGCCAGCACACGGACAGGGGCCTACAATGAGCAGTTCTTC
TRBD2 | TRBJ2-5 | NA | TRBV25-1 | 14 | CASTLAGGWETQYF | TGTGCCAGCACCCTAGCGGGAGGGTGGGAGACCCAGTACTTC
NA | TRBJ2-2 | NA | TRBV10-3 | 15 | CAISESNSLTGELFF | TGTGCCATCAGTGAGTCTAACAGCCTAACCGGGGAGCTGTTTTTT
NA | TRBJ1-1 | NA | TRBV9 | 15 | CASSSGGTLAGEAFF | TGTGCCAGCAGCTCGGGGGGGACCCTGGCAGGTGAAGCTTTCTTT
TRBD1 | TRBJ1-1 | NA | TRBV7-9 | 15 | CASSLEGASGTEAFF | TGTGCCAGCAGCTTAGAGGGGGCATCGGGCACTGAAGCTTTCTTT
TRBD1 | TRBJ2-3 | NA | TRBV25-1 | 18 | CASSEYSSPGQGWDTQYF | TGTGCCAGCAGTGAATATTCCTCACCGGGACAGGGGTGGGATACGCAGTATTTT